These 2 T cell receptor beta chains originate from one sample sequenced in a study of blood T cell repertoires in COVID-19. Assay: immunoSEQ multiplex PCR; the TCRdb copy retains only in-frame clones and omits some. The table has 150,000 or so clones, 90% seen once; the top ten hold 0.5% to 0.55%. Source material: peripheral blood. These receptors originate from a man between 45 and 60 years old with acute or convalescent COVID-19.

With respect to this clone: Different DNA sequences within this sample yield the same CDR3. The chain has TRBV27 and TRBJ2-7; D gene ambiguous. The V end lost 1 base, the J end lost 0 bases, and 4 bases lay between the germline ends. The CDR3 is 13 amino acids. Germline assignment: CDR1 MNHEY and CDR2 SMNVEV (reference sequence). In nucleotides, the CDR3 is TGTGCCAGCAGTTTATTGAGCTCCTACGAGCAGTACTTC. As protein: CASSLLSSYEQYF.

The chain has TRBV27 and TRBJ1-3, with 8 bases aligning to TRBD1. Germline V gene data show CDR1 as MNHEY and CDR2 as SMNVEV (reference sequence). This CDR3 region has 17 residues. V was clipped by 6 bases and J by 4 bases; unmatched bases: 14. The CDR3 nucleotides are TGTGCCAGCAGCCGAGATAGGACAGGGACGTCAGGAAACACCATATATTTT. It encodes CASSRDRTGTSGNTIYF.